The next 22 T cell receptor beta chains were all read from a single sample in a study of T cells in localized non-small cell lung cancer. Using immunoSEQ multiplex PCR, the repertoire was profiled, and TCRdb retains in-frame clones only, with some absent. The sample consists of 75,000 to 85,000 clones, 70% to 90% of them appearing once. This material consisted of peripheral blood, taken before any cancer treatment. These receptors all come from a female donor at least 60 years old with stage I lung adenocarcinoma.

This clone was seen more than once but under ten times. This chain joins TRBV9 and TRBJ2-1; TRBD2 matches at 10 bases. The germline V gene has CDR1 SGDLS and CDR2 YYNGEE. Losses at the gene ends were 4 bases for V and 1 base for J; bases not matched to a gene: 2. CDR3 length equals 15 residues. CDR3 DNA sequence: TGTGCCAGCAGCTCAGCGGGAGGGTCCTACAATGAGCAGTTCTTC. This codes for CASSSAGGSYNEQFF.

The CDR3: CASSLGLFMNTEAFF. As DNA, the CDR3 is TGTGCCAGCAGTTTAGGACTATTTATGAACACTGAAGCTTTCTTT. The rearrangement joins TRBV27 to TRBJ1-1, with no clear D. The CDR3 is 15 amino acids. V dropped 2 bases and J dropped 0 bases, with 10 bases sitting between them. Germline V gene lookup returns CDR1 MNHEY and CDR2 SMNVEV (reference sequence).

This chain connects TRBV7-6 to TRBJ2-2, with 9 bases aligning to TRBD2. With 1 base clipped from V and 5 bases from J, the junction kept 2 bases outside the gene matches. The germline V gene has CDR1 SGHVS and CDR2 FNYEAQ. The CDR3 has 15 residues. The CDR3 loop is CASSLGTSETGELFF. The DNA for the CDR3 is TGTGCCAGCAGCTTAGGGACTAGCGAGACCGGGGAGCTGTTTTTT.

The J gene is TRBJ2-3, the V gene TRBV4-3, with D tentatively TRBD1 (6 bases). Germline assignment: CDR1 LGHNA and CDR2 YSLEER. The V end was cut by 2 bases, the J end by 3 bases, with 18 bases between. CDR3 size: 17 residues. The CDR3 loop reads CASSQSSQGIGTDTQYF. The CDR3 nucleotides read TGCGCCAGCAGCCAAAGTTCACAGGGAATAGGGACAGATACGCAGTATTTT.

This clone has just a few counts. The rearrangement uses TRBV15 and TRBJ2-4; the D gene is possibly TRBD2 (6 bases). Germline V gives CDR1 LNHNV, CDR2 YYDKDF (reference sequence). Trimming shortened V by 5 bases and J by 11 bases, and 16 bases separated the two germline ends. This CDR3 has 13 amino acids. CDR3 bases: TGTGCCACCAGCTTCCTCGGCAGGGAGGTTCAGTACTTC. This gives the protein CATSFLGREVQYF.

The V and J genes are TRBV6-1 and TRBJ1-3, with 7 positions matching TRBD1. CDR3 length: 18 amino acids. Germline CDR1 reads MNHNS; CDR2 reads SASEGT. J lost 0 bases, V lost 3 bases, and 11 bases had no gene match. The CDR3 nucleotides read TGTGCCAGCAGTGACCCAGGACAGGTTTTTCTCTCTGGAAACACCATATATTTT. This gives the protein CASSDPGQVFLSGNTIYF.

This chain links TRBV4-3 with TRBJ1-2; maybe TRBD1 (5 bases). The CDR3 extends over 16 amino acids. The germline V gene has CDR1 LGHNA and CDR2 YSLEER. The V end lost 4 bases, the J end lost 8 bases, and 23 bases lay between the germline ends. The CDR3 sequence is CASSPSPGDGRWGYTF. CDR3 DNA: TGCGCCAGCAGCCCCTCGCCCGGGGACGGCCGATGGGGCTACACCTTC.

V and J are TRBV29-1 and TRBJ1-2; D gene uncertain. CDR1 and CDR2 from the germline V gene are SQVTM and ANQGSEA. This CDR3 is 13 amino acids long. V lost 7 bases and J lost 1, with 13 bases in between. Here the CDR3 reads CSAPPTSNYGYTF. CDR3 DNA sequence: TGCAGCGCCCCCCCGACAAGTAACTATGGCTACACCTTC. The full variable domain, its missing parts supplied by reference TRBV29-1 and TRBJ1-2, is SAVISQKPSRDICQRGTSLTIQCQVDSQVTMMFWYRQQPGQSLTLIATANQGSEATYESGFVIDKFPISRPNLTFSTLTVSNMSPEDSSIYLCSAPPTSNYGYTFGSGTRLTVV.

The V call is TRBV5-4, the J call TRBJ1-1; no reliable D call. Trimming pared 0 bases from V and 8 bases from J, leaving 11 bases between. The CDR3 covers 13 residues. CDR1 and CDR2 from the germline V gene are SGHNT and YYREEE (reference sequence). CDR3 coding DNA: TGTGCCAGCAGCTTGGAACCACTAAAAGAAGCTTTCTTT. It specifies CASSLEPLKEAFF. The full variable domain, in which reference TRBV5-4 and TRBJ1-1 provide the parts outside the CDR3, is ETGVTQSPTHLIKTRGQQVTLRCSSQSGHNTVSWYQQALGQGPQFIFQYYREEENGRGNFPPRFSGLQFPNYSSELNVNALELDDSALYLCASSLEPLKEAFFGQGTRLTVV.

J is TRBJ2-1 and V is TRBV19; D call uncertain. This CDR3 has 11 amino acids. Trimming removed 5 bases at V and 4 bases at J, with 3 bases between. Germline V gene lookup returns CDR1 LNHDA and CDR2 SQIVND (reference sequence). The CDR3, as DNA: TGTGCCAGTAGTTTATACAATGAGCAGTTCTTC. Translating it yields CASSLYNEQFF.

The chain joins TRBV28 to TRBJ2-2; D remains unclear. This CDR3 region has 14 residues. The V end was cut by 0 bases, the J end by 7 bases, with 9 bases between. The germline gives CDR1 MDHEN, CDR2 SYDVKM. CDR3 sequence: CASSLWRKSGELFF. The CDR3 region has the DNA TGTGCCAGCAGTTTATGGCGTAAAAGCGGGGAGCTGTTTTTT.

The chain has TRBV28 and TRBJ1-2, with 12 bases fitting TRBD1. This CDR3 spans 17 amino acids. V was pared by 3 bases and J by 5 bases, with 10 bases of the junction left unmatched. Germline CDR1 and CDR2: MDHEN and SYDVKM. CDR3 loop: CASSFPPGQGAEYGYTF. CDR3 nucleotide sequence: TGTGCCAGCAGTTTCCCCCCGGGACAGGGGGCAGAATATGGCTACACCTTC.

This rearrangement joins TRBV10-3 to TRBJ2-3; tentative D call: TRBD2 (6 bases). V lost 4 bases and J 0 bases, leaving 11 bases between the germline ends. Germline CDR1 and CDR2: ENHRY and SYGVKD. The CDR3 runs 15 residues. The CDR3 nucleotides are TGTGCCATCAGTGCGGGGGTCCGTAGCACAGATACGCAGTATTTT. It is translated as CAISAGVRSTDTQYF.

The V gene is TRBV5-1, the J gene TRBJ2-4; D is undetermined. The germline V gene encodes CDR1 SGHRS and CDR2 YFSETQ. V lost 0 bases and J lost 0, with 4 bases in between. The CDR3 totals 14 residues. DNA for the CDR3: TGCGCCAGCAGCTTGGGCGTAGCCAAAAACATTCAGTACTTC. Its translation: CASSLGVAKNIQYF.

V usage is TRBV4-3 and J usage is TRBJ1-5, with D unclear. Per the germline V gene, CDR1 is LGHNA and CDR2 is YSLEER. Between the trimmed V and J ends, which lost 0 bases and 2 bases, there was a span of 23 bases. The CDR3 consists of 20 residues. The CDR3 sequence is CASSQDPWGVERVGNQPQHF. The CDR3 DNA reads TGCGCCAGCAGCCAAGATCCTTGGGGAGTTGAAAGAGTTGGCAATCAGCCCCAGCATTTT.

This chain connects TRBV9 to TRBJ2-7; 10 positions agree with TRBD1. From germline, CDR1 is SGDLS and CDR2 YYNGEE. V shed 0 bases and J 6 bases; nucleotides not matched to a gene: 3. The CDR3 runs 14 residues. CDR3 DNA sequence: TGTGCCAGCAGCGTAGGGGGACAGGGGAGCGAGCAGTACTTC. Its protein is CASSVGGQGSEQYF.

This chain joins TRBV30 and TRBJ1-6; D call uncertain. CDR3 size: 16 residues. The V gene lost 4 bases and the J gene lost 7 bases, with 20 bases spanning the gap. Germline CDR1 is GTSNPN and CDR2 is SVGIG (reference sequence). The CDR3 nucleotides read TGTGCCTGGATCTCAACGGGTAGGCGCACGAATTCACCCCTCCACTTT. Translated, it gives CAWISTGRRTNSPLHF. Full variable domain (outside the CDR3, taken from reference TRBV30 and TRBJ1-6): SQTIHQWPATLVQPVGSPLSLECTVEGTSNPNLYWYRQAAGRGLQLLFYSVGIGQISSEVPQNLSASRPQDRQFILSSKKLLLSDSGFYLCAWISTGRRTNSPLHFGNGTRLTVT.

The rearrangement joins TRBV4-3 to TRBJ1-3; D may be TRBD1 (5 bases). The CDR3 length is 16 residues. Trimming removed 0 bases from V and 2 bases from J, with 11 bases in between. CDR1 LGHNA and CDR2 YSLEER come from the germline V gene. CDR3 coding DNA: TGCGCCAGCAGCCAAGATCTTGGGGGTGCTGGAAACACCATATATTTT. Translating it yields CASSQDLGGAGNTIYF.

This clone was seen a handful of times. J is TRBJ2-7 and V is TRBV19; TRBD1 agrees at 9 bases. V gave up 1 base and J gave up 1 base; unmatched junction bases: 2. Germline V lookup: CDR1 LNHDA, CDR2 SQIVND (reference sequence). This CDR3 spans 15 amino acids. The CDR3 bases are TGTGCCAGTAGTATAGGAGGGACAGGGTCCTACGAGCAGTACTTC. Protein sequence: CASSIGGTGSYEQYF.

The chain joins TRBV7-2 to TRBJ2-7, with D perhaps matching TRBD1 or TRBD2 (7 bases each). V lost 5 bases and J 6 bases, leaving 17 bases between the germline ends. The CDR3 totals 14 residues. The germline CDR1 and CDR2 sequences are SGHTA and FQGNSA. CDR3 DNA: TGTGCCAGCAGCCAGGGGGGGGTCGGCGGCGAGCAGTACTTC. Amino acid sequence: CASSQGGVGGEQYF.

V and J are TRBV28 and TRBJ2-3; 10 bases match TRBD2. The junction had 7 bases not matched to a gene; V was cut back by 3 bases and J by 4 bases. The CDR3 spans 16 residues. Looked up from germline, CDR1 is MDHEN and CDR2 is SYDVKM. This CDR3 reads CASSFTPGLAADTQYF. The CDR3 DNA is TGTGCCAGCAGTTTCACCCCCGGACTAGCGGCAGATACGCAGTATTTT.

CDR3 region: CASSEGQYNEKLFF. CDR3 DNA: TGTGCCAGCAGTGAGGGGCAGTATAATGAAAAACTGTTTTTT. V gene TRBV2 combines with J gene TRBJ1-4, with D perhaps matching TRBD1 (5 bases). The CDR3 has 14 residues. Germline V gives CDR1 SNHLY, CDR2 FYNNEI. V gave up 3 bases and J gave up 4 bases, with 9 bases separating them.